A single sample is the source of the 32 T cell receptor beta chains below, sequenced in a study of cytomegalovirus exposure and HLA in healthy donors. 60 Vbeta and 13 Jbeta primers were used in PCR. TCRdb keeps only in-frame clones here, not all; method: immunoSEQ multiplex PCR. The table has around 200,000 clones, about four fifths seen once; the top ten hold approximately 4.8%. The sequenced material came from PBMCs. These receptors originate from a man aged 30 to 39 in good health and CMV-seropositive.

V usage is TRBV15 and J usage is TRBJ1-6, with a weak D call TRBD1 (5 bases). Per the germline V gene, CDR1 is LNHNV and CDR2 is YYDKDF (reference sequence). CDR3 length equals 14 residues. V was cut by 1 base and J by 10 bases, with 11 bases left in between. As DNA, the CDR3 is TGTGCCACCAGCAGAGGTCCGGGGGACTCACCCCTCCACTTT. This sequence encodes CATSRGPGDSPLHF.

This clone was detected only once. This chain joins TRBV6-5 and TRBJ1-1; 8 bases align to TRBD1. The trim removed 2 bases at V and 5 bases at J, leaving 7 bases unmatched. The germline V gene has CDR1 MNHEY and CDR2 SVGAGI. CDR3 length: 15 residues. CDR3 coding DNA: TGTGCCAGCAGTTACGGTGACAGGGGTGGGACTGAAGCTTTCTTT. Protein: CASSYGDRGGTEAFF.

The chain links TRBV4-3 to TRBJ1-2; no definite D call. The CDR3 is 15 amino acids. Trimming removed 0 bases from V and 3 bases from J, with 11 bases in between. Germline-derived CDR1 and CDR2 are LGHNA and YSLEER. The CDR3 DNA sequence: TGCGCCAGCAGCCAAGAAGTCAACTTACACTATGGCTACACCTTC. Translated: CASSQEVNLHYGYTF.

J is TRBJ1-2 and V is TRBV4-2; no reliable D call. Germline lookup yields CDR1 LGHNA and CDR2 YNFKEQ. This CDR3 contains 14 residues. The V end lost 2 bases, the J end lost 4 bases, and 11 bases lay between the germline ends. CDR3 in amino acids: CASSQPPDTYGYTF. CDR3 in DNA: TGTGCCAGCAGCCAACCTCCCGACACCTATGGCTACACCTTC.

This clone was seen only a few times. The gene calls are TRBV18 and TRBJ1-2, with D possibly TRBD1 on 5 matching bases. V dropped 3 bases and J dropped 0 bases, with 8 bases sitting between them. Germline loops: CDR1 KGHSH, CDR2 LQKENI. The CDR3 is made up of 14 amino acids. The CDR3 region is CASSPGRSNYGYTF. In DNA, the CDR3 is TGTGCCAGCTCACCGGGGCGCTCTAACTATGGCTACACCTTC.

The V and J genes are TRBV6-1 and TRBJ2-7; no reliable D call. CDR1 and CDR2 (germline): MNHNS, SASEGT. The CDR3 contains 12 residues. Trimming removed 2 bases from V and 7 bases from J, with 9 bases in between. CDR3 DNA: TGTGCCAGCAGTGAATCTGTGAGGGAGCAGTACTTC. This encodes CASSESVREQYF.

The chain has TRBV6-5 and TRBJ2-7; a weak D match, TRBD1 (7 bases). Trimming left V 0 bases short and J 6 bases short, with 15 bases between. This CDR3 has 15 amino acids. Germline V CDR1 and CDR2: MNHEY, SVGAGI. The CDR3 protein is CASSYSEEGAGEQYF. CDR3 DNA: TGTGCCAGCAGTTACTCAGAGGAGGGGGCAGGCGAGCAGTACTTC.

This rearrangement joins TRBV2 to TRBJ2-7, with D possibly TRBD2 on 5 matching bases. The CDR3 has 16 residues. Looked up from germline, CDR1 is SNHLY and CDR2 is FYNNEI. Trimming removed 4 bases at V and 5 bases at J, with 21 bases between. CDR3 sequence: CASSGAGIPGPHEQYF. CDR3 DNA sequence: TGTGCCAGCAGTGGAGCCGGGATTCCGGGCCCCCACGAGCAGTACTTC.

The chain joins TRBV7-6 to TRBJ2-7, with TRBD1 matching 9 bases. Trimming took 1 base from V and 0 from J; bases not matched to a gene: 10. This CDR3 is 18 amino acids long. The germline V gene has CDR1 SGHVS and CDR2 FNYEAQ. As DNA, the CDR3 is TGTGCCAGCAGCTTAGAACCATTGACAGGGGGGAGCTCCTACGAGCAGTACTTC. It encodes CASSLEPLTGGSSYEQYF.

V and J are TRBV9 and TRBJ2-5; D may be TRBD2 (6 bases). CDR3 length: 11 amino acids. Germline V gene sequence: CDR1 SGDLS, CDR2 YYNGEE. The V and J ends lost 3 bases and 9 bases respectively, with 9 bases between them. CDR3 nucleotides: TGTGCCAGCAGCGCCGGGACTTCCCAGTACTTC. Its translation: CASSAGTSQYF. The variable domain in full, with the rest retrieved from reference TRBV9 and TRBJ2-5, is DSGVTQTPKHLITATGQRVTLRCSPRSGDLSVYWYQQSLDQGLQFLIQYYNGEERAKGNILERFSAQQFPDLHSELNLSSLELGDSALYFCASSAGTSQYFGPGTRLLVL.

The genes are TRBV4-2 and TRBJ2-1, with TRBD2 matching over 8 bases. Germline V gene sequence: CDR1 LGHNA, CDR2 YNFKEQ. Trimming cost V 0 bases and J 4 bases; bases outside gene matches: 5. The CDR3 totals 16 residues. CDR3 nucleotides: TGTGCCAGCAGCCAAGATATGAGCGGGGGTTACAATGAGCAGTTCTTC. This sequence encodes CASSQDMSGGYNEQFF.

The chain uses TRBV4-1 and TRBJ2-7; D is possibly TRBD1 (5 bases). This CDR3 region has 15 residues. Germline CDR1 reads MGHRA; CDR2 reads YSYEKL. V dropped 0 bases and J dropped 3 bases, with 12 bases sitting between them. Here the CDR3 reads CASSQEGAGFYEQYF. The CDR3 DNA sequence: TGCGCCAGCAGCCAAGAAGGGGCAGGATTCTACGAGCAGTACTTC.

This clone was seen a handful of times. The chain has TRBV10-2 and TRBJ1-1; no definite D call. The CDR3 covers 14 residues. The V gene lost 8 bases and the J gene lost 2 bases, with 15 bases spanning the gap. The germline CDR1 and CDR2 sequences are WSHSY and SAAADI. The CDR3 region is CASALSSVNTEAFF. The CDR3 nucleotides are TGCGCCAGCGCCCTGAGTTCCGTTAACACTGAAGCTTTCTTT.

This clone was observed a handful of times. The chain recombines TRBV10-3 with TRBJ1-1, with D possibly TRBD1 on 6 matching bases. This CDR3 spans 14 amino acids. Trimming took off 4 bases at V and 2 bases at J, with 11 bases between the two ends. CDR1 ENHRY and CDR2 SYGVKD come from the germline V gene. The CDR3 DNA reads TGTGCCATCAGTGGGGACACGATTAACACTGAAGCTTTCTTT. This codes for CAISGDTINTEAFF.

This clone was detected once. V gene TRBV6-1 combines with J gene TRBJ2-2; 7 positions match TRBD1. After removal of 8 bases from V and 6 bases from J, the junction contained 9 bases not matched to a gene. This CDR3 comprises 14 residues. CDR1 is MNHNS, CDR2 SASEGT, per germline. The CDR3 protein is CASEGQRFAGELFF. The CDR3 DNA sequence: TGTGCCAGCGAGGGACAGAGGTTTGCCGGGGAGCTGTTTTTT.

This sequence joins TRBV6-5 and TRBJ2-3, with 8 bases identical to TRBD2. Germline V CDR1 and CDR2: MNHEY, SVGAGI. The CDR3 runs to 16 residues. V dropped 4 bases and J dropped 6; count of bases not matched to a gene: 12. The CDR3 DNA sequence: TGTGCCAGCAGTTCGTCGCAGGGGCCGGGGGGGGATACGCAGTATTTT. Translated, it gives CASSSSQGPGGDTQYF.

The chain employs TRBV7-2 and TRBJ1-4, with a tentative D call TRBD1 (5 bases). Per the germline V gene, CDR1 is SGHTA and CDR2 is FQGNSA. The CDR3 has 13 residues. V shed 5 bases and J shed 10 bases, with 14 bases lying between them. The DNA for the CDR3 is TGTGCCAGCAGCCCCAGGGAAGCGGGAAAACTGTTTTTT. Translating it yields CASSPREAGKLFF.

CDR3 sequence reads: CASSLPLHPGGQETQYF. The CDR3 DNA sequence: TGTGCCAGCAGTTTACCCCTCCATCCGGGAGGCCAAGAGACCCAGTACTTC. The rearrangement links TRBV28 to TRBJ2-5, with 7 bases aligning to TRBD2. This CDR3 is 17 amino acids long. The ends lost 2 bases at V and 1 base at J; junction bases unmatched: 10. In germline, CDR1 is MDHEN, CDR2 SYDVKM.

CDR3 coding DNA: TGTGCCAGCAGCTTAGAATGGGTGAGGGAGACCCAGTACTTC. Protein product: CASSLEWVRETQYF. J is TRBJ2-5 and V is TRBV7-2, with D uncertain. From germline, CDR1 is SGHTA and CDR2 FQGNSA. V lost 1 base to trimming and J lost 5 bases, with 11 bases between them. This CDR3 is 14 amino acids long.

V is TRBV7-8 and J is TRBJ1-2; D gene unclear. V lost 0 bases and J 5 bases, leaving 10 bases between the germline ends. The CDR3 length is 14 residues. Germline V gives CDR1 SGHVS, CDR2 FQNEAQ. The CDR3 is CASSLAEMAYGYTF. CDR3 DNA sequence: TGTGCCAGCAGCTTAGCGGAGATGGCGTATGGCTACACCTTC.

The table lists this clone with a few counts. V gene TRBV6-6 combines with J gene TRBJ2-5; 8 positions match TRBD1. The CDR3 contains 12 residues. Germline V gives CDR1 MNHNY, CDR2 SVGAGI (reference sequence). After removal of 10 bases from V and 5 bases from J, the junction contained 6 bases not matched to a gene. Here the CDR3 reads CATTDREETQYF. As DNA, the CDR3 is TGTGCCACCACGGACAGGGAGGAGACCCAGTACTTC.

The gene calls are TRBV19 and TRBJ2-7; D call uncertain. CDR3 length: 14 amino acids. V lost 4 bases and J lost 3, with 13 bases in between. Germline CDR1 LNHDA, CDR2 SQIVND (reference sequence). Here the CDR3 reads CASSKSDTGYEQYF. For the CDR3, the DNA is TGTGCCAGTAGTAAAAGTGATACGGGCTACGAGCAGTACTTC.

The chain has TRBV7-3 and TRBJ2-1; tentatively, D is TRBD2 (6 bases). V was pared by 3 bases and J by 4 bases, with 10 bases between. The CDR3 has 14 residues. Germline values: CDR1 SGHTA, CDR2 FQGTGA. The CDR3 sequence: CASSLLGLYNEQFF. The CDR3 DNA follows: TGTGCCAGCAGCTTGTTGGGACTTTACAATGAGCAGTTCTTC.

The chain combines TRBV2 with TRBJ2-1; D ambiguous. Trimming took 6 bases from V and 3 from J, leaving 12 bases between them. This CDR3 contains 14 residues. Germline V gene sequence: CDR1 SNHLY, CDR2 FYNNEI. In DNA form, the CDR3 reads TGTGCCAGCAGCCGACCGGAGTACTACAATGAGCAGTTCTTC. Amino acid sequence: CASSRPEYYNEQFF.

This sequence joins TRBV28 and TRBJ2-3, with 7 bases matching TRBD2. Germline V gives CDR1 MDHEN, CDR2 SYDVKM. The CDR3 runs to 16 residues. After removal of 7 bases from V and 5 bases from J, the junction contained 15 bases not matched to a gene. CDR3 region: CASIPPVGQREDTQYF. In nucleotides, the CDR3 is TGTGCCAGCATCCCTCCCGTCGGCCAGCGGGAAGATACGCAGTATTTT.

The chain recombines TRBV11-3 with TRBJ2-3; possibly TRBD1 for D (5 bases). This CDR3 has 15 residues. The germline CDR1 and CDR2 sequences are SGHNT and YENEEA. Deletions cut 0 bases from V and 0 bases from J, with 7 bases between. DNA of the CDR3: TGTGCCAGCAGCTTAGAGGGGCTCAGCACAGATACGCAGTATTTT. Amino acids: CASSLEGLSTDTQYF. The whole variable domain, filled in from reference TRBV11-3 and TRBJ2-3, reads EAGVVQSPRYKIIEKKQPVAFWCNPISGHNTLYWYLQNLGQGPELLIRYENEEAVDDSQLPKDRFSAERLKGVDSTLKIQPAELGDSAVYLCASSLEGLSTDTQYFGPGTRLTVL.

The chain employs TRBV2 and TRBJ2-1; 7 nucleotides line up with TRBD1. CDR1 is SNHLY, CDR2 FYNNEI, per germline. J gave up 6 bases and V 0 bases, and 5 bases lay outside the gene matches. The CDR3 has 15 residues. The CDR3 DNA follows: TGTGCCAGCAGTGAAGCGCGGGCAGGGGGCAATGAGCAGTTCTTC. Its translation is CASSEARAGGNEQFF.

The chain links TRBV7-9 to TRBJ1-1, with D perhaps TRBD1 (6 bases). Trimming shortened V by 4 bases and J by 2 bases, and 14 bases separated the two germline ends. CDR1 is SEHNR and CDR2 is FQNEAQ in the germline V gene (reference sequence). The CDR3 has 15 residues. As DNA, the CDR3 is TGTGCCAGCAGCTATTACAGGGATTTTAACACTGAAGCTTTCTTT. Amino acids: CASSYYRDFNTEAFF.

The chain carries TRBV2 and TRBJ2-5; TRBD1 matches 9 bases. Trimming took 10 bases from V and 7 from J; bases not matched to a gene: 10. CDR1 is SNHLY, CDR2 FYNNEI, per germline. CDR3 length: 13 residues. The DNA of the CDR3 is TGTGCCAACTCTGGACAGGGGATGGGGACCCAGTACTTC. Encoded protein: CANSGQGMGTQYF.

The chain carries TRBV11-3 and TRBJ2-2; D is uncertain. The CDR3 spans 14 residues. The ends were cut back, 0 bases at V and 5 bases at J, with 7 bases in the middle. Germline V gives CDR1 SGHNT, CDR2 YENEEA. The DNA of the CDR3 is TGTGCCAGCAGCTTAGATCGGTGGACCGGGGAGCTGTTTTTT. This translates into CASSLDRWTGELFF.

This chain connects TRBV5-1 to TRBJ2-7; 7 bases agree with TRBD2. The CDR3 runs 15 residues. Germline V gives CDR1 SGHRS, CDR2 YFSETQ. J was trimmed by 7 bases and V by 0 bases; bases with no gene match: 10. The chain's CDR3 is CASSLEAGVGEEQYF. CDR3 bases: TGCGCCAGCAGCTTGGAGGCGGGGGTGGGAGAAGAGCAGTACTTC.

The chain couples TRBV9 to TRBJ2-5, with a possible D match to TRBD2 (5 bases). This CDR3 is 13 amino acids long. V dropped 0 bases and J dropped 7 bases, with 10 bases sitting between them. Germline V lookup: CDR1 SGDLS, CDR2 YYNGEE. In DNA, the CDR3 is TGTGCCAGCAGCGTAGGATCCGAGGGGACCCAGTACTTC. It specifies CASSVGSEGTQYF.